The source of this T cell receptor beta chain is a study of T cells expressing NK-cell markers. It was by 5'RACE template switching with UMIs that TCR beta cDNA was made. TCRdb re-called the 5' RACE reads; every CDR3 protein appears as one record, without DNA. Found here are fewer than 400,000 distinct CDR3 sequences; the top ten clones hold roughly 5.2%. Germline assignment: CDR1 DFQATT and CDR2 SNEGSKA (reference sequence). CDR3 length: 14 amino acids. Sequences were obtained from blood T cells: a sorted CD56 or NKG2C T cell subset, CD4+ or CD8+ T cells, or bulk PBMC T cells (not recorded which). The clonotype was recovered from a man between 18 and 69 years old in good health. V and J are TRBV20-1 and TRBJ1-3; without DNA, the TCRdb call of TRBD1 cannot be checked. This CDR3 reads CSAGTGGGRNTIYF.